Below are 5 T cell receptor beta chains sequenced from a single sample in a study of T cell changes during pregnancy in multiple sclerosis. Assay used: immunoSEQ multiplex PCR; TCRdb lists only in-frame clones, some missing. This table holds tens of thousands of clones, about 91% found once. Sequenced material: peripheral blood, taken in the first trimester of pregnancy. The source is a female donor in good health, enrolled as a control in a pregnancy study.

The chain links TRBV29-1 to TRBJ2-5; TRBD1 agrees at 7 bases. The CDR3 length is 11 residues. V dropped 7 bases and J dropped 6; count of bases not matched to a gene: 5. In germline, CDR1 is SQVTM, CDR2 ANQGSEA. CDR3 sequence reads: CSAYRGKTQYF. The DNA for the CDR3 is TGCAGCGCCTACAGGGGAAAGACCCAGTACTTC. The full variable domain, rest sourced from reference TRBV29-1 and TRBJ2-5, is SAVISQKPSRDICQRGTSLTIQCQVDSQVTMMFWYRQQPGQSLTLIATANQGSEATYESGFVIDKFPISRPNLTFSTLTVSNMSPEDSSIYLCSAYRGKTQYFGPGTRLLVL.

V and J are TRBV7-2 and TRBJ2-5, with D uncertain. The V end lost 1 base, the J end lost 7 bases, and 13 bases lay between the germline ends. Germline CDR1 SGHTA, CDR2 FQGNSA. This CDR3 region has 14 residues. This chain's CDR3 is CASSLGSLPGTQYF. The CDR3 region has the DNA TGTGCCAGCAGCTTAGGGTCGCTCCCGGGGACCCAGTACTTC.

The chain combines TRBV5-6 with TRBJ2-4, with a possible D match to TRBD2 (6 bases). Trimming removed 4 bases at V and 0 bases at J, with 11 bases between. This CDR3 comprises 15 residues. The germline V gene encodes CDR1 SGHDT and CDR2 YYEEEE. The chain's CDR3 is CASSRWGVAKNIQYF. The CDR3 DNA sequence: TGTGCCAGCAGCCGATGGGGGGTAGCCAAAAACATTCAGTACTTC.

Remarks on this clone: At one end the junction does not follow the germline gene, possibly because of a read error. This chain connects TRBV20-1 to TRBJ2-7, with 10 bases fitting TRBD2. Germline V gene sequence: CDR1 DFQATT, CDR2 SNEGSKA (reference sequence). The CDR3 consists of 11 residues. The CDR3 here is CSAREDGTSVF. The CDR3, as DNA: TGCAGTGCTAGAGAGGACGGGACTAGCGTTTTT.

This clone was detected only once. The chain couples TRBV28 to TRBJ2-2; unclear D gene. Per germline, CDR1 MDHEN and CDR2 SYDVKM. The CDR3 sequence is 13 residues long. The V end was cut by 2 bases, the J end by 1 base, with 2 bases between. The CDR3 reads CASSLLNTGELFF. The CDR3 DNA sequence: TGTGCCAGCAGTTTACTGAACACCGGGGAGCTGTTTTTT. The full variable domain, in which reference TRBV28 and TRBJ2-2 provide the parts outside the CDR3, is DVKVTQSSRYLVKRTGEKVFLECVQDMDHENMFWYRQDPGLGLRLIYFSYDVKMKEKGDIPEGYSVSREKKERFSLILESASTNQTSMYLCASSLLNTGELFFGEGSRLTVL.